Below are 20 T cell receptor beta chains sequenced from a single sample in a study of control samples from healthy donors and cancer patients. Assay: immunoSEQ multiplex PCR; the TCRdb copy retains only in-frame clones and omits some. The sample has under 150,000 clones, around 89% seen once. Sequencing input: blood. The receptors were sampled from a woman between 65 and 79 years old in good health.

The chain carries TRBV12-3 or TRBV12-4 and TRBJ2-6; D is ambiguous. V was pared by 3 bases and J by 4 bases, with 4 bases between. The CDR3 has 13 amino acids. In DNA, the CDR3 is TGTGCCAGCAGTTTGGCCGGGGCCAACGTCCTGACTTTC. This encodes CASSLAGANVLTF.

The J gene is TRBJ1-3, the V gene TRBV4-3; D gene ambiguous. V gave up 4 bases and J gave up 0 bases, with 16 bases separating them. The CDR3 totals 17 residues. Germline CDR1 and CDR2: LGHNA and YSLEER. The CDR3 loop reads CASSPGLRGRSGNTIYF. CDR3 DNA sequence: TGCGCCAGCAGCCCGGGCCTTCGAGGCCGCTCTGGAAACACCATATATTTT.

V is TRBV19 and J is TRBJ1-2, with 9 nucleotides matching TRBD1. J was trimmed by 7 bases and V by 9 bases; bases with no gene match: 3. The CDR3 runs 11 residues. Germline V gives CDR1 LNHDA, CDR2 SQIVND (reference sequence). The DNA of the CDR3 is TGTGCCAGCCACAGGGGGCTTGGCTACACCTTC. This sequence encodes CASHRGLGYTF. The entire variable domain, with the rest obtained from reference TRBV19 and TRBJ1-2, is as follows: DGGITQSPKYLFRKEGQNVTLSCEQNLNHDAMYWYRQDPGQGLRLIYYSQIVNDFQKGDIAEGYSVSREKKESFPLTVTSAQKNPTAFYLCASHRGLGYTFGSGTRLTVV.

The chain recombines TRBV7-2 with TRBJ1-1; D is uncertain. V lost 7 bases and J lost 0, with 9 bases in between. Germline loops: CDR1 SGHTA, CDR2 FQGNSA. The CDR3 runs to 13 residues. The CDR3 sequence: CASTLSLNTEAFF. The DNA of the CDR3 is TGTGCCAGCACTCTAAGCTTGAACACTGAAGCTTTCTTT.

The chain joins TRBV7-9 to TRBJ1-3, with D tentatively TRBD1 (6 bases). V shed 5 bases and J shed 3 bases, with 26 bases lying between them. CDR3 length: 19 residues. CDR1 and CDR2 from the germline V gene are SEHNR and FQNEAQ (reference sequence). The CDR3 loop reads CASSQNTQGELSSGNTIYF. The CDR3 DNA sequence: TGTGCCAGCAGCCAAAATACACAGGGAGAGCTGAGTAGTGGAAACACCATATATTTT.

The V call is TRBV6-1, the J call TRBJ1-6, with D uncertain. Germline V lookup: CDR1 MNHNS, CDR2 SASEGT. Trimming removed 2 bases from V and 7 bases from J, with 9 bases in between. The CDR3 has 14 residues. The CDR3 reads CASSEWTSNSPLHF. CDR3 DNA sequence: TGTGCCAGCAGTGAATGGACCTCAAATTCACCCCTCCACTTT.

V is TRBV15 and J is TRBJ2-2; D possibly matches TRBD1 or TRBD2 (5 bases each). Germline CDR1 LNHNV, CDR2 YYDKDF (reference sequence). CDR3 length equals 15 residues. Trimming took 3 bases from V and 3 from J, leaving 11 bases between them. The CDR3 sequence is CATSSPGTDTGELFF. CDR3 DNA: TGTGCCACCAGCAGTCCCGGGACGGACACCGGGGAGCTGTTTTTT.

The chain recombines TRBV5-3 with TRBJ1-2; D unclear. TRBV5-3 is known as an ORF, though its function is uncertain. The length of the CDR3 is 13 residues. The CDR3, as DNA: TGTGCTGGAGATCCGGGGTTTGACTATGGCTACACCTTC. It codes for CAGDPGFDYGYTF.

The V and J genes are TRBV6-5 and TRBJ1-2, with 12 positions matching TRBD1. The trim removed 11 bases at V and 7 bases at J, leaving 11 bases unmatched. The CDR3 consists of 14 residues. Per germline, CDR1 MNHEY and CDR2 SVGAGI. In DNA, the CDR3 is TGTGCCGGTACCGGGACAGGGGGCGTTGGTGGCTACACCTTC. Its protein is CAGTGTGGVGGYTF.

CDR3 sequence reads: CASSPGEAKRGNTIYF. The CDR3 DNA follows: TGTGCCAGCAGCCCCGGGGAGGCAAAAAGGGGAAACACCATATATTTT. The chain joins TRBV5-4 to TRBJ1-3; D is undetermined. CDR3 size: 16 residues. Germline loops: CDR1 SGHNT, CDR2 YYREEE (reference sequence). The V gene lost 4 bases and the J gene lost 4 bases, with 18 bases spanning the gap.

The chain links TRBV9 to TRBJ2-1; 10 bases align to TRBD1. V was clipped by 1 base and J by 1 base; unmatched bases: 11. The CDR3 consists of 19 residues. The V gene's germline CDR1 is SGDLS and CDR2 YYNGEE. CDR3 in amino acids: CASSVIGDRTGGSYNEQFF. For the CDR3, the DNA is TGTGCCAGCAGCGTAATAGGGGACCGGACAGGGGGATCCTACAATGAGCAGTTCTTC.

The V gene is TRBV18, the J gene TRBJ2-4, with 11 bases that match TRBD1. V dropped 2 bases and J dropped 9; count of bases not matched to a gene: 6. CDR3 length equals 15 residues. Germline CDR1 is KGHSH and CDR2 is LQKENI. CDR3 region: CASSPGTGGSFIQYF. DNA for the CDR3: TGTGCCAGCTCACCAGGGACAGGGGGTTCGTTCATTCAGTACTTC.

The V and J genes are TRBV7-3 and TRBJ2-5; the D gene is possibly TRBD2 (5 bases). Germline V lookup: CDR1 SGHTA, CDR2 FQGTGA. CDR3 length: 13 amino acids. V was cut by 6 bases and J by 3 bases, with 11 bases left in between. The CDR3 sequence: CASSPGLEETQYF. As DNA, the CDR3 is TGTGCCAGCAGTCCCGGACTCGAAGAGACCCAGTACTTC.

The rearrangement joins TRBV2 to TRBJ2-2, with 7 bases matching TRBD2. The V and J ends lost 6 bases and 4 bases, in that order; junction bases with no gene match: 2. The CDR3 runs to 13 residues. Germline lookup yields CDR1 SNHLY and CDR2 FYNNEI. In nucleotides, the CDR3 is TGTGCCAGCAGGGGGGGGAGCACCGGGGAGCTGTTTTTT. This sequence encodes CASRGGSTGELFF. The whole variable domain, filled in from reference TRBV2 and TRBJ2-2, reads EPEVTQTPSHQVTQMGQEVILRCVPISNHLYFYWYRQILGQKVEFLVSFYNNEISEKSEIFDDQFSVERPDGSNFTLKIRSTKLEDSAMYFCASRGGSTGELFFGEGSRLTVL.

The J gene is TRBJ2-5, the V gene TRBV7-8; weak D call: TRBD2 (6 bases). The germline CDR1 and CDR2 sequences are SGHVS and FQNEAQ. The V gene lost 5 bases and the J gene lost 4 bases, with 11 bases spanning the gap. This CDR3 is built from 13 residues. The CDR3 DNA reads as TGTGCCAGCAGCCCCGGGGGTGTAGAGACCCAGTACTTC. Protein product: CASSPGGVETQYF.

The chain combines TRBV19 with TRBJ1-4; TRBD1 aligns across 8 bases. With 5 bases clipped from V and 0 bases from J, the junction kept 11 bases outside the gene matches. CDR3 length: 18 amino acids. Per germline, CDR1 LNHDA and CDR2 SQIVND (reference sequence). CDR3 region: CASSADRGAEATNEKLFF. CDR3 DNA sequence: TGTGCCAGTAGTGCCGACAGGGGTGCAGAGGCAACTAATGAAAAACTGTTTTTT.

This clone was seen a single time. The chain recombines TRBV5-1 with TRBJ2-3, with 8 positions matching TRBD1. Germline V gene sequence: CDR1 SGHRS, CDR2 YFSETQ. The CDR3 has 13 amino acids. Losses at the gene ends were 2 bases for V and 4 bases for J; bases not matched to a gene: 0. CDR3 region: CASSFRGPDTQYF. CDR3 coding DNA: TGCGCCAGCAGCTTCAGGGGGCCAGATACGCAGTATTTT.

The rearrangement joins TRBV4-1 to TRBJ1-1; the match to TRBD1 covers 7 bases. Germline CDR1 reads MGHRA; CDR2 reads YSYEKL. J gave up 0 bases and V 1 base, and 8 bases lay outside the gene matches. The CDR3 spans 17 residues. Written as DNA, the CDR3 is TGCGCCAGCAGCCAAGCCGTAAGACAGGGCTTGAACACTGAAGCTTTCTTT. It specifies CASSQAVRQGLNTEAFF.

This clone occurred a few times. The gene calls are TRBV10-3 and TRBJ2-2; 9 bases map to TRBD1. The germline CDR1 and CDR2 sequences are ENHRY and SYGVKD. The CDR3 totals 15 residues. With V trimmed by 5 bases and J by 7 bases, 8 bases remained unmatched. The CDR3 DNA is TGTGCCATCAGTCCAGGGGACAGGGTGATCGGGGAGCTGTTTTTT. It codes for CAISPGDRVIGELFF.

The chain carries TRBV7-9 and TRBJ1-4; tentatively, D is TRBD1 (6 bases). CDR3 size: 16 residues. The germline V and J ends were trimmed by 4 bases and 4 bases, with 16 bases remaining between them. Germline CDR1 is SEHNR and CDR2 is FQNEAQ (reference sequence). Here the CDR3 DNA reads TGTGCCAGCAGCTCCTGGGGGGCGGGAAATAATGAAAAACTGTTTTTT. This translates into CASSSWGAGNNEKLFF.